These 10 T cell receptor beta chains came from one sample sequenced in a study of beta chain features in type 1 diabetes. Expressed TCRB transcripts were sequenced because the isolated RNA had all been reverse transcribed beforehand. Using immunoSEQ multiplex PCR, the repertoire was profiled, and TCRdb retains in-frame clones only, with some absent. Among hundreds of thousands of clones listed, 10% to 15% were seen once. The sample comprised naive CD4+ T cells from blood. Receptors were obtained from a man between 18 and 29 years old in good health.

This clone was counted a few times. The V and J genes are TRBV19 and TRBJ2-2; D possibly corresponds to TRBD1 (5 bases). The CDR3 runs 15 residues. V was clipped by 1 base and J by 2 bases, with 8 bases between them. CDR1 is LNHDA and CDR2 is SQIVND in the germline V gene (reference sequence). CDR3 residues: CASSIGDSNTGELFF. CDR3 bases: TGTGCCAGTAGTATAGGTGACAGCAACACCGGGGAGCTGTTTTTT. Using reference TRBV19 and TRBJ2-2 for the parts outside the CDR3, the full variable domain is DGGITQSPKYLFRKEGQNVTLSCEQNLNHDAMYWYRQDPGQGLRLIYYSQIVNDFQKGDIAEGYSVSREKKESFPLTVTSAQKNPTAFYLCASSIGDSNTGELFFGEGSRLTVL.

The chain combines TRBV2 with TRBJ2-2; 7 bases align to TRBD1. J lost 1 base, V lost 5 bases, and 1 base had no gene match. Germline CDR1 and CDR2: SNHLY and FYNNEI. This CDR3 region has 14 residues. The CDR3 DNA sequence: TGTGCCAGCAGTTGGGACAGGAACACCGGGGAGCTGTTTTTT. Amino acids: CASSWDRNTGELFF. Variable domain in full (rest from reference TRBV2 and TRBJ2-2): EPEVTQTPSHQVTQMGQEVILRCVPISNHLYFYWYRQILGQKVEFLVSFYNNEISEKSEIFDDQFSVERPDGSNFTLKIRSTKLEDSAMYFCASSWDRNTGELFFGEGSRLTVL.

This rearrangement joins TRBV4-1 to TRBJ2-5; D remains ambiguous. Between the trimmed V and J ends, which lost 1 base and 5 bases, there was a span of 8 bases. Germline CDR1 and CDR2: MGHRA and YSYEKL. The length of the CDR3 is 13 residues. In DNA, the CDR3 is TGCGCCAGCAGCCAAGTGATTCGGGAGACCCAGTACTTC. Its translation is CASSQVIRETQYF.

This clone has a handful of counts. The rearrangement uses TRBV7-8 and TRBJ2-1, with 11 bases fitting TRBD2. The CDR3 loop spans 18 amino acids. The germline V gene has CDR1 SGHVS and CDR2 FQNEAQ. The V segment lost 1 base and the J segment 0 bases; nucleotides outside the gene matches: 5. DNA for the CDR3: TGTGCCAGCAGCTTAGTAGCGGGAGGGACTCGCTCCTACAATGAGCAGTTCTTC. Translating gives CASSLVAGGTRSYNEQFF. The full variable domain, rest sourced from reference TRBV7-8 and TRBJ2-1, is GAGVSQSPRYKVAKRGQDVALRCDPISGHVSLFWYQQALGQGPEFLTYFQNEAQLDKSGLPSDRFFAERPEGSVSTLKIQRTQQEDSAVYLCASSLVAGGTRSYNEQFFGPGTRLTVL.

There are a few counts of this clone. J is TRBJ1-5 and V is TRBV19; 10 bases align to TRBD1. The CDR3 has 14 amino acids. The germline CDR1 and CDR2 sequences are LNHDA and SQIVND (reference sequence). V dropped 5 bases and J dropped 7; count of bases not matched to a gene: 5. Written as DNA, the CDR3 is TGTGCCAGTAGTCCAGACAGGGGGCCGCAGCCCCAGCATTTT. Translation gives CASSPDRGPQPQHF.

The chain links TRBV18 to TRBJ1-1; TRBD1 matches at 7 bases. Unmatched junction bases numbered 8, after V lost 3 bases and J lost 4 bases. Germline V lookup: CDR1 KGHSH, CDR2 LQKENI. The CDR3 has 15 amino acids. The CDR3 is CASSPLQGLRTEAFF. The CDR3, as DNA: TGTGCCAGCTCACCGCTACAGGGGTTGCGCACTGAAGCTTTCTTT.

This clone was counted a few times. The gene calls are TRBV5-1 and TRBJ1-1, with D possibly being TRBD1 (6 bases). Trimming stripped 4 bases from V and 5 bases from J, with 15 bases between. Germline values: CDR1 SGHRS, CDR2 YFSETQ. CDR3 length: 14 residues. CDR3 nucleotides: TGCGCCAGCAGCGAGACAGGAGAATGGACTGAAGCTTTCTTT. Protein: CASSETGEWTEAFF. The full variable domain, its missing parts supplied by reference TRBV5-1 and TRBJ1-1, is KAGVTQTPRYLIKTRGQQVTLSCSPISGHRSVSWYQQTPGQGLQFLFEYFSETQRNKGNFPGRFSGRQFSNSRSEMNVSTLELGDSALYLCASSETGEWTEAFFGQGTRLTVV.

This clone came up a few times. The V and J genes are TRBV4-3 and TRBJ2-6; 12 nucleotides line up with TRBD1. The germline gives CDR1 LGHNA, CDR2 YSLEER. V shed 5 bases, J shed 3 bases, and the junction held 8 bases outside the gene matches. The CDR3 contains 18 residues. Written as DNA, the CDR3 is TGCGCCAGCAGCAAAGCGGGACAGGGGGCGATTGGGGCCAACGTCCTGACTTTC. Translating it yields CASSKAGQGAIGANVLTF.

This clone was observed a handful of times. V is TRBV7-9 and J is TRBJ1-1; D uncertain. This CDR3 has 11 amino acids. Between the trimmed V and J ends, which lost 5 bases and 11 bases, there was a span of 12 bases. Germline-derived CDR1 and CDR2 are SEHNR and FQNEAQ (reference sequence). This CDR3 is CASSPSREAFF. In DNA form, the CDR3 reads TGTGCCAGCAGCCCGAGCCGGGAGGCTTTCTTT.

This clone appeared a few times. V and J are TRBV6-5 and TRBJ2-3; D remains ambiguous. The germline V gene has CDR1 MNHEY and CDR2 SVGAGI. This CDR3 spans 12 amino acids. V gave up 4 bases and J gave up 3 bases, with 5 bases separating them. The chain's CDR3 is CASSSSTDTQYF. Written as DNA, the CDR3 is TGTGCCAGCAGTTCGTCGACAGATACGCAGTATTTT.